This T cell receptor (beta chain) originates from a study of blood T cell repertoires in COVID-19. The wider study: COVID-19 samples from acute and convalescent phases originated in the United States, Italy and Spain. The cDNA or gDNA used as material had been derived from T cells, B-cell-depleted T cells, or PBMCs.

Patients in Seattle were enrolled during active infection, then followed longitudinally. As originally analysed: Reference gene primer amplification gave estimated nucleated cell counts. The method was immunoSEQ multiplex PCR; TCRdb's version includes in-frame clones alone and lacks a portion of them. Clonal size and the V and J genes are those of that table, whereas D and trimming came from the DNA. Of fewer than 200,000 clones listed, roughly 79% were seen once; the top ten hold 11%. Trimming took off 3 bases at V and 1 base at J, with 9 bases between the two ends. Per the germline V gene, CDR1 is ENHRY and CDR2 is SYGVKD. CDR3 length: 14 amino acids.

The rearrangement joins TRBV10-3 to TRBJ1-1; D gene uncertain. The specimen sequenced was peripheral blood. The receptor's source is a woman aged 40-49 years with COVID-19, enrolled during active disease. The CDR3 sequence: CAISDGRGNTEAFF. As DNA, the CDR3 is TGTGCCATCAGTGACGGTCGAGGGAACACTGAAGCTTTCTTT.